This T cell receptor beta chain was sequenced for a study of blood T cell repertoires in COVID-19. In the authors' methods: Nucleated cell number was recorded as an estimate derived from reference gene primer amplification. Only in-frame clones appear in the TCRdb table, and some are missing; sequencing was by immunoSEQ multiplex PCR. V and J calls and clone size follow that table, whereas D and trimming were derived from the DNA. The data contain tens of thousands of clones, around 90% of them singletons. Trimming stripped 2 bases from V and 0 bases from J, with 15 bases between. The CDR3 is 17 amino acids. In germline, CDR1 is SGHTA, CDR2 FQGNSA.

This sequence was found in a woman between 50 and 59 years old with active or convalescent COVID-19. The source material was peripheral blood. The V call is TRBV7-2, the J call TRBJ2-3, with D unresolved. CDR3 sequence reads: CASSLRLQRASTDTQYF. CDR3 coding DNA: TGTGCCAGCAGCTTAAGGCTGCAGCGAGCTAGCACAGATACGCAGTATTTT.